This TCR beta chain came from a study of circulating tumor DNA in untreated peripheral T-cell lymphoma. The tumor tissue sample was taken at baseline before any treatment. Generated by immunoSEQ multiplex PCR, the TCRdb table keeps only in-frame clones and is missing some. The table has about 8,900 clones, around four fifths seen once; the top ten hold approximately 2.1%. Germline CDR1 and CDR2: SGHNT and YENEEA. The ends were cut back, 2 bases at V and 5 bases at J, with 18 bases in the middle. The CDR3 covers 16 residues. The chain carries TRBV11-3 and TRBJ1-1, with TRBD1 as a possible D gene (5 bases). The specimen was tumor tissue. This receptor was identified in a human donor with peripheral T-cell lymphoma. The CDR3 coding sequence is TGTGCCAGCAGCTTAAGGGGTAAAGCGAGGGGTACTGAAGCTTTCTTT. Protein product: CASSLRGKARGTEAFF.